These 2 T cell receptor beta chains were all obtained from the same sample, sequenced in a study of T cell changes during pregnancy in multiple sclerosis (dated by TCRdb to between 2018 and 2021). The library was prepared using the immunoSEQ multiplex PCR assay. The table was pulled from immuneACCESS by TCRdb, which kept in-frame rearrangements only. Such tables lose some clones; where checked, under half of the loss comes from unresolved V genes, and the rest has no known cause. Across this sample there are around 48,000 clones, with roughly 92% seen only once. The ten largest make up under 0.85% of the sample. The sample was CD4+ T cells from peripheral blood mononuclear cells, taken in the third trimester of pregnancy. Source of these receptors: a female donor with multiple sclerosis, enrolled in a pregnancy study.

This clone was picked up one time. The V and J genes are TRBV29-1 and TRBJ1-1; the D gene is possibly TRBD1 (5 bases). The V gene's germline CDR1 is SQVTM and CDR2 ANQGSEA. The length of the CDR3 is 12 residues. Trimming took off 7 bases at V and 4 bases at J, with 13 bases between the two ends. The CDR3 region has the DNA TGCAGCGAGTCCCCTCAGGGCACTGAAGCTTTCTTT. This gives the protein CSESPQGTEAFF.

The chain has TRBV4-1 and TRBJ1-5; 12 nucleotides align to TRBD1. V was clipped by 4 bases and J by 5 bases; unmatched bases: 9. Germline V gene lookup returns CDR1 MGHRA and CDR2 YSYEKL. The length of the CDR3 is 17 residues. The CDR3 coding sequence is TGCGCCAGCAGCCTAAGTTTGGGACAGGGGGCTTATCAGCCCCAGCATTTT. Its protein product is CASSLSLGQGAYQPQHF.